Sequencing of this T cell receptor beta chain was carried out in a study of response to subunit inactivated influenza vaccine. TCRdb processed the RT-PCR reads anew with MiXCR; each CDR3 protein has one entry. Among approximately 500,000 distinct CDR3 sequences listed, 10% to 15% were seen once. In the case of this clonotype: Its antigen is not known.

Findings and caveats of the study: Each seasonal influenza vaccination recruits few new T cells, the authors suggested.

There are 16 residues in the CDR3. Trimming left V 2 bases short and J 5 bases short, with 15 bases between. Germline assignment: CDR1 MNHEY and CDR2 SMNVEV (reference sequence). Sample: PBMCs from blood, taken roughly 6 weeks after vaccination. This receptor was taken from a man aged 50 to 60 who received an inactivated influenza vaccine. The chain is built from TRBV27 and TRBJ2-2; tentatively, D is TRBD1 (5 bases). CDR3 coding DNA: TGTGCCAGCAGTTTAGTAGCAGGGCGGCTTACCGGGGAGCTGTTTTTT. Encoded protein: CASSLVAGRLTGELFF.